The clone carrying this T cell receptor beta chain has at least ten counts. Its antigen is unidentified. The sample originates from a study of naive and memory T cell subsets. Whole-study findings and limits: Potentially, T cell activation and differentiation skew this RNA-based measurement.

Four PCR rounds used nested alpha and beta constant region primers plus the SP2 primer. Alpha and beta constant region primers primed reverse transcription for blood and skin samples. TCRdb reprocessed the 5' RACE reads via MiXCR and lists one record per CDR3 protein. The sample yields roughly 48,000 distinct CDR3 sequences, roughly 4.7% seen once. In germline, CDR1 is LGHNA, CDR2 YSLEER. The CDR3 has 15 amino acids. V was clipped by 0 bases and J by 4 bases, with 7 bases between them. A UMI-containing oligonucleotide was joined by 3' ligation to the TCR cDNA template. Reverse transcription used DNase-treated unsorted total RNA, aiming for roughly 1 to 1,100 ng.

This chain joins TRBV4-3 and TRBJ2-6; D is ambiguous. The receptor was isolated from a female donor in good health. DNA for the CDR3: TGCGCCAGCAGCCAAGAACCCCACGGGGCCAACGTCCTGACTTTC. Translating gives CASSQEPHGANVLTF.